This T cell receptor beta chain was sequenced during a study of cytomegalovirus exposure and HLA in healthy donors. General study points: For most TCR sequences rarity was the rule, although some public TCRs occurred in many donors. In vitro work confirmed that three CMV-associated chains recognize CMV antigens. A classifier reportedly called cytomegalovirus status with high sensitivity and specificity.

On this clone itself: Its antigen is still unknown.

The donors belonged to the roughly 130-subject validation cohort, separate from the roughly 650-subject first cohort. The data were produced by immunoSEQ multiplex PCR, yet TCRdb's version contains in-frame clones alone and is incomplete. This sample has some 170,000 clones, with around nine tenths found just once. Sequenced: PBMCs. The receptor comes from a man younger than 35 in good health and CMV-seropositive.

CDR3: CASSVGGDSTDTQYF. The DNA for the CDR3 is TGTGCCAGCAGCGTAGGCGGGGACAGCACAGATACGCAGTATTTT. This sequence joins TRBV9 and TRBJ2-3; perhaps TRBD2 as D (6 bases). CDR1 and CDR2 from the germline V gene are SGDLS and YYNGEE. This CDR3 spans 15 amino acids. Trimming left V 0 bases short and J 0 bases short, with 8 bases between.